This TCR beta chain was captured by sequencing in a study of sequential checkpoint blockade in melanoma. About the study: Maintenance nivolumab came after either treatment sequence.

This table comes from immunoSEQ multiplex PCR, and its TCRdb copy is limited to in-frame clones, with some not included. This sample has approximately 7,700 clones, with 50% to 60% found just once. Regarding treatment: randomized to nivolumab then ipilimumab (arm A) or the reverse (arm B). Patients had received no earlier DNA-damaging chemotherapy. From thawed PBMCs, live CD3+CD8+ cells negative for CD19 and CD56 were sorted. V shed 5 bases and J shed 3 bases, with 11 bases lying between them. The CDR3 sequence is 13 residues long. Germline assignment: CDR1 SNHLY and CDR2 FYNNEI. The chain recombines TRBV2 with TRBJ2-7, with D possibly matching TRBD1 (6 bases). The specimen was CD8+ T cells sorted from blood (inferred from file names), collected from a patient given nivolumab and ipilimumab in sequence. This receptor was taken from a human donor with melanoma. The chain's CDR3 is CASSQGSDYEQYF. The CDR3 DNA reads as TGTGCCAGCAGTCAGGGGTCGGACTACGAGCAGTACTTC.